Shown below are 18 T cell receptor beta chains from a single sample sequenced in a study of vaccination effects on CD4 cells after COVID-19. No antigen is known for these receptors. With more than nine days of culture completed, CD4+ T cells were isolated. A PCR test confirmed that the person had SARS-CoV-2 infection between March and December 2020. Of the BNT162b2 and mRNA-1273 vaccines, participants received two doses of one or the other. Repertoires were generated with immunoSEQ multiplex PCR, while TCRdb's copy carries only in-frame clones and drops some. The profile shows nearly 50,000 clones, 65% to 75% of them singletons. This sample comprised CD4+ T cells from PBMCs cultured without peptide, obtained after COVID-19 vaccination. Source of these receptors: a human donor who had a prior SARS-CoV-2 infection.

The gene calls are TRBV3-1 (or the pseudogene TRBV3-2) and TRBJ1-2; D remains ambiguous. The CDR3 spans 12 residues. The V gene's germline CDR1 is LGHDT and CDR2 YNNKEL (reference sequence). V was trimmed by 4 bases and J by 0 bases, leaving 3 bases between them. In DNA form, the CDR3 reads TGTGCCAGCAGCCCAGCTAACTATGGCTACACCTTC. Translating it yields CASSPANYGYTF.

The rearrangement uses TRBV6-2 or TRBV6-3 and TRBJ1-5; maybe TRBD1 (6 bases). This CDR3 has 16 amino acids. V lost 2 bases, J lost 4 bases, and 15 bases lay in between. The V gene's germline CDR1 is MNHEY and CDR2 SVGEGT. The CDR3 protein is CASSYGGAPRNQPQHF. The CDR3 DNA follows: TGTGCCAGCAGTTACGGGGGGGCTCCCCGAAATCAGCCCCAGCATTTT.

The chain has TRBV5-4 and TRBJ1-4; D not resolved. V was shortened by 0 bases and J by 5 bases, with 5 bases between the two germline ends. The CDR3 spans 13 residues. Germline V lookup: CDR1 SGHNT, CDR2 YYREEE (reference sequence). The CDR3 is CASSLALNEKLFF. The CDR3 DNA reads TGTGCCAGCAGCTTGGCACTGAATGAAAAACTGTTTTTT.

This chain uses TRBV12-3 or TRBV12-4 with TRBJ1-6; D may be TRBD1 (5 bases). With 8 bases removed from V and 9 bases from J, the gap between germline ends came to 14 bases. The CDR3 consists of 13 residues. The CDR3, as DNA: TGTGCCAGCGGCAACCAGGGACGTTCACCCCTCCACTTT. Its translation is CASGNQGRSPLHF.

The J gene is TRBJ1-5, the V gene TRBV2, with D uncertain. V shed 5 bases and J shed 4 bases, with 9 bases lying between them. There are 13 residues in the CDR3. CDR1 and CDR2 from the germline V gene are SNHLY and FYNNEI. The CDR3 region has the DNA TGTGCCAGCAGTAATTGGGCAAATCAGCCCCAGCATTTT. Translation: CASSNWANQPQHF.

In this sample, this clone turned up a few times. The rearrangement uses TRBV7-8 and TRBJ1-3; 7 positions agree with TRBD1. Germline loops: CDR1 SGHVS, CDR2 FQNEAQ. The CDR3 totals 14 residues. Germline trimming cut 1 base from V and 8 bases from J; bases unmatched to any gene: 5. Written as DNA, the CDR3 is TGTGCCAGCAGCTTAGAGGGCAGGGGGGACACCATATATTTT. It translates to CASSLEGRGDTIYF. Using reference TRBV7-8 and TRBJ1-3 for the parts outside the CDR3, the full variable domain is GAGVSQSPRYKVAKRGQDVALRCDPISGHVSLFWYQQALGQGPEFLTYFQNEAQLDKSGLPSDRFFAERPEGSVSTLKIQRTQQEDSAVYLCASSLEGRGDTIYFGEGSWLTVV.

The genes are TRBV7-2 and TRBJ2-2; D tentatively fits TRBD1 or TRBD2 (5 bases each). V lost 3 bases and J 1 base, leaving 9 bases between the germline ends. From germline, CDR1 is SGHTA and CDR2 FQGNSA. The CDR3 length is 15 residues. The CDR3 spells CASSFGTRNTGELFF. DNA for the CDR3: TGTGCCAGCAGCTTCGGGACGAGGAACACCGGGGAGCTGTTTTTT.

The rearrangement links TRBV4-2 to TRBJ2-3, with D tentatively TRBD2 (6 bases). V dropped 1 base and J dropped 1 base, with 15 bases sitting between them. Per the germline V gene, CDR1 is LGHNA and CDR2 is YNFKEQ. The CDR3 spans 17 residues. The CDR3 bases are TGTGCCAGCAGCCAAGCCGGCTGGGCGGGACGCACAGATACGCAGTATTTT. The encoded protein is CASSQAGWAGRTDTQYF.

This clone was counted only a few times. The chain uses TRBV7-9 and TRBJ1-1; D gene ambiguous. CDR3 length equals 13 residues. Germline V gene sequence: CDR1 SEHNR, CDR2 FQNEAQ (reference sequence). V lost 7 bases, J lost 12 bases, and 21 bases lay in between. CDR3 protein: CASIAQEYECPFF. In DNA form, the CDR3 reads TGTGCCAGCATCGCCCAGGAGTACGAATGTCCTTTCTTT.

The rearrangement uses TRBV9 and TRBJ1-1, with 8 positions matching TRBD1. The V gene end was trimmed by 2 bases and the J gene end by 5 bases; junction bases not matched to a gene: 8. The CDR3 is made up of 15 amino acids. Germline V gene sequence: CDR1 SGDLS, CDR2 YYNGEE. The CDR3 protein is CASSVGQDPTTEAFF. As DNA, the CDR3 is TGTGCCAGCAGCGTGGGACAGGACCCAACTACTGAAGCTTTCTTT.

V and J are TRBV6-6 and TRBJ2-5; the D call may be TRBD1 or TRBD2 (6 bases each). CDR3 length: 13 amino acids. The V gene lost 10 bases and the J gene lost 2 bases, with 14 bases spanning the gap. CDR1 and CDR2 (germline): MNHNY, SVGAGI (reference sequence). This chain's CDR3 is CAIAGHQQETQYF. CDR3 sequence (DNA): TGTGCCATCGCGGGACACCAACAAGAGACCCAGTACTTC.

This clone has just a few counts. CDR3: CASSQESDVWGNEQFF. In DNA form, the CDR3 reads TGTGCCAGCAGCCAAGAGTCAGACGTTTGGGGCAATGAGCAGTTCTTC. This chain connects TRBV4-2 to TRBJ2-1; D not resolved. This CDR3 comprises 16 residues. V was clipped by 0 bases and J by 6 bases, with 15 bases between them. Germline V CDR1 and CDR2: LGHNA, YNFKEQ.

The V gene is TRBV7-2, the J gene TRBJ2-3, with 9 bases fitting TRBD1. CDR3 length: 15 amino acids. Germline V lookup: CDR1 SGHTA, CDR2 FQGNSA. V shed 0 bases and J 6 bases; nucleotides not matched to a gene: 4. The CDR3 region has the DNA TGTGCCAGCAGCTTAGCGACAGGGGGAAGGGATACGCAGTATTTT. Protein sequence: CASSLATGGRDTQYF.

CDR3 region: CAWSPPGRLNTEAFF. CDR3 bases: TGTGCCTGGAGCCCACCGGGGAGGTTAAACACTGAAGCTTTCTTT. The chain joins TRBV30 to TRBJ1-1; D is undetermined. The CDR3 contains 15 residues. Trimming removed 3 bases at V and 2 bases at J, with 16 bases between. Germline CDR1 reads GTSNPN; CDR2 reads SVGIG (reference sequence).

The gene calls are TRBV12-3 or TRBV12-4 and TRBJ2-5; D remains ambiguous. CDR3 length: 13 residues. The V gene lost 3 bases and the J gene lost 1 base, with 6 bases spanning the gap. CDR3 sequence reads: CASSLTPQETQYF. The DNA for the CDR3 is TGTGCCAGCAGTTTGACACCCCAAGAGACCCAGTACTTC.

V usage is TRBV7-3 and J usage is TRBJ2-2; D gene uncertain. The CDR3 sequence is 12 residues long. Trimming removed 0 bases at V and 6 bases at J, with 2 bases between. Germline CDR1 SGHTA, CDR2 FQGTGA. CDR3 sequence: CASSLTAGELFF. The CDR3 DNA reads TGTGCCAGCAGCTTAACGGCCGGGGAGCTGTTTTTT. The full variable domain, rest sourced from reference TRBV7-3 and TRBJ2-2, is GAGVSQTPSNKVTEKGKYVELRCDPISGHTALYWYRQSLGQGPEFLIYFQGTGAADDSGLPNDRFFAVRPEGSVSTLKIQRTERGDSAVYLCASSLTAGELFFGEGSRLTVL.

The V and J genes are TRBV24-1 and TRBJ2-3; 9 bases fit TRBD1. In germline, CDR1 is KGHDR, CDR2 SFDVKD. CDR3 length equals 15 residues. V lost 4 bases to trimming and J lost 5 bases; unmatched junction nucleotides: 6. The CDR3 is CATSEAQGAGDTQYF. CDR3 bases: TGTGCCACCAGTGAGGCACAGGGGGCGGGAGATACGCAGTATTTT.

This chain uses TRBV3-1 (or the pseudogene TRBV3-2) with TRBJ1-6; D is unresolved. There are 16 residues in the CDR3. Trimming removed 1 base from V and 6 bases from J, with 13 bases in between. Germline V gene data show CDR1 as LGHDT and CDR2 as YNNKEL (reference sequence). In nucleotides, the CDR3 is TGTGCCAGCAGCCAAGGTATACCCCACGGTAATTCACCCCTCCACTTT. It translates to CASSQGIPHGNSPLHF.